This T cell receptor (beta chain) was identified during a study of T cells in Graves' hyperthyroidism and ophthalmopathy. This CDR3 is built from 13 residues. V lost 4 bases and J 4 bases, leaving 8 bases between the germline ends. Per germline, CDR1 LNHDA and CDR2 SQIVND (reference sequence). The study, taken as a whole, reports: Most thyroid-expanded clonotypes above 0.001 were also found in blood. Before onset, by a median of about seven months, the model predicted ophthalmopathy.

A patient was excluded if there was uncontrolled infection, other autoimmune disease, pregnancy or lactation. Each diagnosis drew on symptoms, thyroxine, TRAb, thyroid ultrasound and orbital computed tomography findings. A word on this clonotype: Its antigen is not known.

TCR beta CDR3 regions were amplified from RNA transcripts. Carried out on the TCR CDR3, a first-round RT-PCR used the HTBI primer set. TCRdb re-called the multiplex PCR reads through MiXCR, storing one row per CDR3 protein. The data contain 550,000 to 600,000 distinct CDR3 sequences, over 15% of them singletons. The chain carries TRBV19 and TRBJ2-1; D gene unclear. This receptor was identified in a woman aged 18-30 years with Graves' hyperthyroidism. Sample: blood. Here the CDR3 reads CASSKNAYNEQFF. The CDR3 DNA follows: TGTGCCAGTAGTAAAAACGCATACAATGAGCAGTTCTTC.